This passage covers 20 T cell receptor beta chains from one sample sequenced in a study of technical replicates of blood from several donors. Sequenced by immunoSEQ multiplex PCR; TCRdb stores in-frame clones only, minus some. The top ten clones hold about 4% of a sample with tens of thousands of clones, over 85% of them seen once. The sample consisted of PBMCs. These receptors all stem from a human donor in good health. Some clones in this sample may be carry-over from other donors' samples.

The V and J genes are TRBV7-6 and TRBJ2-5, with 9 bases identical to TRBD1. Germline-derived CDR1 and CDR2 are SGHVS and FNYEAQ. The CDR3 totals 14 residues. J gave up 4 bases and V 5 bases, and 5 bases lay outside the gene matches. CDR3 bases: TGTGCCAGCAGCCACAGGGGGCAAGGAGAGACCCAGTACTTC. It is translated as CASSHRGQGETQYF.

The chain couples TRBV29-1 to TRBJ2-3; tentatively, D is TRBD1 (6 bases). This CDR3 has 15 amino acids. Germline V gene sequence: CDR1 SQVTM, CDR2 ANQGSEA. V was shortened by 1 base and J by 3 bases, with 14 bases between the two germline ends. CDR3 nucleotides: TGCAGCGTTGAAGGTGGGGGCGGGCGAACAGATACGCAGTATTTT. It specifies CSVEGGGGRTDTQYF.

V is TRBV6-5 and J is TRBJ1-2; the match to TRBD1 covers 7 bases. The germline V gene has CDR1 MNHEY and CDR2 SVGAGI. The ends lost 2 bases at V and 2 bases at J; junction bases unmatched: 2. The CDR3 covers 14 residues. The chain's CDR3 is CASSYRTGNYGYTF. Here the CDR3 DNA reads TGTGCCAGCAGTTACCGGACAGGAAACTATGGCTACACCTTC.

This sequence joins TRBV4-1 and TRBJ2-2; 10 bases line up with TRBD1. This CDR3 is 15 amino acids long. Germline values: CDR1 MGHRA, CDR2 YSYEKL. V trimming: 4 bases; J trimming: 3 bases; junction bases outside the gene matches: 2. CDR3 nucleotide sequence: TGCGCCAGCAGCCGGGGACAGGGGTACACCGGGGAGCTGTTTTTT. This gives the protein CASSRGQGYTGELFF.

This clone has just a few counts. This chain links TRBV29-1 with TRBJ1-4; no reliable D call. The ends were cut back, 6 bases at V and 8 bases at J, with 13 bases in the middle. The germline CDR1 and CDR2 sequences are SQVTM and ANQGSEA. The CDR3 spans 12 residues. CDR3 sequence: CSVRGSVEKLFF. The CDR3 nucleotides read TGCAGCGTCCGGGGTTCGGTCGAAAAACTGTTTTTT. Variable domain in full (rest from reference TRBV29-1 and TRBJ1-4): SAVISQKPSRDICQRGTSLTIQCQVDSQVTMMFWYRQQPGQSLTLIATANQGSEATYESGFVIDKFPISRPNLTFSTLTVSNMSPEDSSIYLCSVRGSVEKLFFGSGTQLSVL.

Concerning this clone: The sample carries other DNA sequences with the same CDR3. The CDR3 sequence is CASSLQGEPYNEQFF. The CDR3 DNA is TGCGCCAGCAGCCTGCAGGGCGAGCCCTACAATGAGCAGTTCTTC. This chain uses TRBV5-1 with TRBJ2-1, with D maybe TRBD1 (5 bases). The CDR3 consists of 15 residues. Per the germline V gene, CDR1 is SGHRS and CDR2 is YFSETQ. The germline V and J ends were trimmed by 4 bases and 2 bases, with 13 bases remaining between them.

This sequence joins TRBV5-4 and TRBJ2-1; TRBD2 matches 10 bases. Germline CDR1 is SGHNT and CDR2 is YYREEE (reference sequence). The CDR3 consists of 17 residues. After removal of 0 bases from V and 6 bases from J, the junction contained 9 bases not matched to a gene. This CDR3 reads CASSLVLAGGLGNEQFF. The CDR3 DNA sequence: TGTGCCAGCAGCTTGGTATTAGCGGGGGGCCTAGGCAATGAGCAGTTCTTC.

This clone has just one count. The rearrangement joins TRBV5-1 to TRBJ2-5, with a possible D match to TRBD2 (6 bases). CDR1 and CDR2 (germline): SGHRS, YFSETQ. CDR3 size: 17 residues. V lost 0 bases and J 5 bases, leaving 20 bases between the germline ends. CDR3: CASSLGLNSGVGETQYF. The CDR3 bases are TGCGCCAGCAGCTTGGGCCTAAATTCGGGAGTAGGGGAGACCCAGTACTTC.

The chain links TRBV7-2 to TRBJ1-2; a weak D match, TRBD1 (6 bases). The CDR3 is 14 residues long. Germline V CDR1 and CDR2: SGHTA, FQGNSA. V gave up 5 bases and J gave up 8 bases, with 18 bases separating them. This chain's CDR3 is CASSISGGARGYTF. The CDR3 DNA reads as TGTGCCAGCAGCATTAGCGGGGGGGCGAGGGGCTACACCTTC.

V usage is TRBV2 and J usage is TRBJ2-6, with 7 bases that match TRBD1. This CDR3 has 13 amino acids. Trimming removed 4 bases from V and 14 bases from J; junction bases left unmatched: 8. CDR1 is SNHLY and CDR2 is FYNNEI in the germline V gene. The CDR3 DNA reads as TGTGCCAGCAGTGTGGGACAGTCAGTCATCCTGACTTTC. The encoded protein is CASSVGQSVILTF.

The CDR3 sequence: CASSYSAGTGVNEQFF. The DNA for the CDR3 is TGTGCCAGCAGTTACTCGGCCGGGACAGGGGTCAATGAGCAGTTCTTC. This sequence joins TRBV6-5 and TRBJ2-1; TRBD1 aligns across 10 bases. Germline V CDR1 and CDR2: MNHEY, SVGAGI. The CDR3 is made up of 16 amino acids. J lost 6 bases, V lost 0 bases, and 5 bases had no gene match.

The J gene is TRBJ1-2, the V gene TRBV4-3, with 8 nucleotides matching TRBD1. The CDR3 totals 16 residues. V lost 0 bases to trimming and J lost 7 bases; unmatched junction nucleotides: 10. Per germline, CDR1 LGHNA and CDR2 YSLEER. The CDR3 DNA is TGCGCCAGCAGCCAAGATAGGCAGGGGGCGGGCGTTGGCTACACCTTC. Protein sequence: CASSQDRQGAGVGYTF.

The chain is built from TRBV14 and TRBJ1-6, with 8 bases lining up with TRBD1. CDR3 length: 16 amino acids. J gave up 3 bases and V 3 bases, and 4 bases lay outside the gene matches. The germline CDR1 and CDR2 sequences are SGHDN and FVKESK. CDR3 region: CASSHFGQGYNSPLHF. CDR3 bases: TGTGCCAGCAGCCACTTTGGACAGGGCTATAATTCACCCCTCCACTTT.

The count of this clone is one. This chain connects TRBV30 to TRBJ2-1; 7 bases align to TRBD1. V trimming: 3 bases; J trimming: 6 bases; junction bases outside the gene matches: 2. The CDR3 consists of 12 residues. Germline V gene data show CDR1 as GTSNPN and CDR2 as SVGIG (reference sequence). The CDR3 reads CAWRAGGNEQFF. The CDR3 DNA is TGTGCCTGGAGGGCAGGGGGCAATGAGCAGTTCTTC.

This sequence joins TRBV7-2 and TRBJ2-2; 7 bases line up with TRBD2. Germline V gene sequence: CDR1 SGHTA, CDR2 FQGNSA. There are 15 residues in the CDR3. V was pared by 3 bases and J by 6 bases, with 7 bases of the junction left unmatched. Here the CDR3 reads CASSFGLDGSGELFF. The DNA for the CDR3 is TGTGCCAGCAGCTTCGGACTAGACGGATCCGGGGAGCTGTTTTTT.

CDR3 in DNA: TGTGCCAGCAGATCCGGACTAGCGGGGGGCCCGGATACGCAGTATTTT. Protein product: CASRSGLAGGPDTQYF. This rearrangement joins TRBV11-2 to TRBJ2-3; 14 bases fit TRBD2. Germline V gene lookup returns CDR1 SGHAT and CDR2 FQNNGV. After removal of 6 bases from V and 6 bases from J, the junction contained 8 bases not matched to a gene. The CDR3 runs to 16 residues.

The chain is built from TRBV2 and TRBJ1-2; D is unclear. The CDR3 loop spans 13 amino acids. V was trimmed by 9 bases and J by 0 bases, leaving 11 bases between them. Germline CDR1 SNHLY, CDR2 FYNNEI. CDR3 sequence reads: CARTFGANYGYTF. CDR3 DNA sequence: TGTGCCAGGACCTTTGGAGCTAACTATGGCTACACCTTC.

The rearrangement joins TRBV18 to TRBJ1-3; 9 bases match TRBD1. The CDR3 extends over 17 amino acids. V gave up 2 bases and J gave up 0 bases; unmatched junction bases: 5. In germline, CDR1 is KGHSH, CDR2 LQKENI. This CDR3 reads CASSPGQGLLSGNTIYF. DNA of the CDR3: TGTGCCAGCTCACCAGGACAGGGGCTACTCTCTGGAAACACCATATATTTT.

This chain uses TRBV4-3 with TRBJ2-3, with D maybe TRBD2 (5 bases). CDR1 and CDR2 (germline): LGHNA, YSLEER. Trimming left V 0 bases short and J 10 bases short, with 11 bases between. The CDR3 is made up of 13 amino acids. The CDR3 DNA reads as TGCGCCAGCAGCCAAGATCGGGGAATTGCGCAGTATTTT. It codes for CASSQDRGIAQYF.

The V gene is TRBV5-4, the J gene TRBJ2-3, with 11 nucleotides matching TRBD2. The CDR3 covers 14 residues. Germline V lookup: CDR1 SGHNT, CDR2 YYREEE (reference sequence). V trimming: 2 bases; J trimming: 4 bases; junction bases outside the gene matches: 0. CDR3 sequence (DNA): TGTGCCAGCAGCTTTAGCGGGGGGGCAGATACGCAGTATTTT. It is translated as CASSFSGGADTQYF. Drawing the rest from reference TRBV5-4 and TRBJ2-3, the complete variable domain is ETGVTQSPTHLIKTRGQQVTLRCSSQSGHNTVSWYQQALGQGPQFIFQYYREEENGRGNFPPRFSGLQFPNYSSELNVNALELDDSALYLCASSFSGGADTQYFGPGTRLTVL.